This TCR beta chain was recovered during a study of immune heterogeneity within non-small cell lung tumors. Study-wide context: Of the tumors, a few were squamous cell, roughly 10 non-squamous, and 1 not otherwise specified.

TCR beta CDR3 regions came from multiplex PCR with 32 forward V and 13 reverse J primers. MiXCR was run by TCRdb on the multiplex PCR reads, yielding one entry per CDR3 protein. Of some 2,000 distinct CDR3 sequences listed, just under 30% are singletons. Points from the study as a whole: Individual patients had largely distinct high-frequency T-cell receptor beta clonotypes. Within a patient, dominant CDR3 beta clonotypes were shared across sites, though different locations had unique frequent clones.

Concerning this clonotype itself: Its antigen is as yet unknown. A much larger clone differs from this one at a single base, so this may be a read error.

Genomic DNA extracted from bulk tumor tissue served as template. A total of 450 to 700 ng was used per sample. Several spatially distant biopsies were obtained per primary tumor intraoperatively. Undergoing curative surgery were patients whose non-small cell lung cancer was untreated and newly diagnosed. It was newly diagnosed non-small cell lung cancer patients having surgery with curative intent who served as donors. This CDR3 is built from 12 residues. Trimming stripped 5 bases from V and 10 bases from J, with 12 bases between. The receptor was derived from a man between 60 and 70 years old with non-small cell lung cancer. Material: lung tumor tissue. V gene TRBV12-3 or TRBV12-4 combines with J gene TRBJ2-1; D is unresolved. DNA for the CDR3: TGTGCCAGCAGTGCACTGGTCGGAGAGCAGTTCTTC. It codes for CASSALVGEQFF.